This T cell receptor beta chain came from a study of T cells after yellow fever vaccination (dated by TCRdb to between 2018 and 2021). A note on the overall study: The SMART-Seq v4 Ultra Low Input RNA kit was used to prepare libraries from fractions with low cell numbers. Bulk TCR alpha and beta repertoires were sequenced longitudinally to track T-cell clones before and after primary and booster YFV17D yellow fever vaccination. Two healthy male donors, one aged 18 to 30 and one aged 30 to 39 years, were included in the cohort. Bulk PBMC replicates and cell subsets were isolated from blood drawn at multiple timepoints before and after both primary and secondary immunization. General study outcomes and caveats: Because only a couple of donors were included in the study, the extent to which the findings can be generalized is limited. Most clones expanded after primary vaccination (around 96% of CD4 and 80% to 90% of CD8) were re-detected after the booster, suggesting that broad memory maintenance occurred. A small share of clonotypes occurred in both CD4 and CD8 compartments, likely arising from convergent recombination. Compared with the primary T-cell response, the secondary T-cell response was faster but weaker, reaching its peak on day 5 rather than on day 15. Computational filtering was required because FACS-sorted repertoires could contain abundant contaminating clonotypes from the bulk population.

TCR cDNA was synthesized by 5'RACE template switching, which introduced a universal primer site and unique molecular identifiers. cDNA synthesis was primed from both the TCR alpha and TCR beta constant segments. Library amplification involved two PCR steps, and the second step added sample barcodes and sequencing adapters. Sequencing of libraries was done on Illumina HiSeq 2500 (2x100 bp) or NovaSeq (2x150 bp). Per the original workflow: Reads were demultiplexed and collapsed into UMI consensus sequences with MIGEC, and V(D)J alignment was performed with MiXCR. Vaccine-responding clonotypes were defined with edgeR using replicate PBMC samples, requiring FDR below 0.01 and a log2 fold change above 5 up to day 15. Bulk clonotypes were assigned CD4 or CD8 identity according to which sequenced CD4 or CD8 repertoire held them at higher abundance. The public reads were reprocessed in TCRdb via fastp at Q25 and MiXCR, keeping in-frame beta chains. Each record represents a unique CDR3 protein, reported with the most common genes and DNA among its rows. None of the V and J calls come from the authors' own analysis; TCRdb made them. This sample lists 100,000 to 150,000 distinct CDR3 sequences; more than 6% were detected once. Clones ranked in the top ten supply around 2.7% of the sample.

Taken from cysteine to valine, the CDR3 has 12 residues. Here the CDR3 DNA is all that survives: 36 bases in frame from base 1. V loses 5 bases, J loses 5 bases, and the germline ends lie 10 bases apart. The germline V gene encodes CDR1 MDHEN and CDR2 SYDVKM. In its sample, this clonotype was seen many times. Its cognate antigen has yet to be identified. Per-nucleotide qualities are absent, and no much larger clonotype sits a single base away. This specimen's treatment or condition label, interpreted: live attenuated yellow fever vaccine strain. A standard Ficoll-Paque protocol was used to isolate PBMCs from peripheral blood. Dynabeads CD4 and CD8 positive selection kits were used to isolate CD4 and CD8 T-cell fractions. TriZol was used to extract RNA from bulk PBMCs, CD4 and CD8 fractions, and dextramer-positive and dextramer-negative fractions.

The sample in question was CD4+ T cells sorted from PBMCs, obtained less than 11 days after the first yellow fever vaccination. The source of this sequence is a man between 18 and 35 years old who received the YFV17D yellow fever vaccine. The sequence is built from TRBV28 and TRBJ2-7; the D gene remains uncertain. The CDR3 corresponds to CASSVVGNEQYV. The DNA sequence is TGTGCCAGCAGTGTAGTGGGTAACGAGCAGTACGTC.